This entry is about one T cell receptor (beta chain). The data are from a study of Ad26.COV2.S vaccination and SARS-CoV-2 variants. In the study overall: It was the COV1001 Ad26.COV2.S trial arm that included the donor.

The CDR3 covers 18 residues. J lost 0 bases, V lost 3 bases, and 9 bases had no gene match. Germline V CDR1 and CDR2: MNHEY, SMNVEV (reference sequence). Indicated treatment: roughly 20 received Ad26.COV2.S at low or high dose, single or two shots; several received placebo; per-sample allocation not given. Sampling was done on day 63 after the first vaccine or placebo injection. Sequenced by immunoSEQ multiplex PCR; TCRdb stores in-frame clones only, minus some. The data contain under 250,000 clones, roughly nine tenths of them singletons. The input for sequencing was peripheral blood, taken in a trial of Ad26.COV2.S vaccine versus placebo. This sequence joins TRBV27 and TRBJ2-7; 12 bases agree with TRBD1. This receptor was obtained from a person between 18 and 65 years old who received the Ad26.COV2.S COVID-19 vaccine or a placebo. CDR3 DNA: TGTGCCAGCAGTTTCTCCGGGACAGGGGGCCGGAGCTCCTACGAGCAGTACTTC. Amino acids: CASSFSGTGGRSSYEQYF.